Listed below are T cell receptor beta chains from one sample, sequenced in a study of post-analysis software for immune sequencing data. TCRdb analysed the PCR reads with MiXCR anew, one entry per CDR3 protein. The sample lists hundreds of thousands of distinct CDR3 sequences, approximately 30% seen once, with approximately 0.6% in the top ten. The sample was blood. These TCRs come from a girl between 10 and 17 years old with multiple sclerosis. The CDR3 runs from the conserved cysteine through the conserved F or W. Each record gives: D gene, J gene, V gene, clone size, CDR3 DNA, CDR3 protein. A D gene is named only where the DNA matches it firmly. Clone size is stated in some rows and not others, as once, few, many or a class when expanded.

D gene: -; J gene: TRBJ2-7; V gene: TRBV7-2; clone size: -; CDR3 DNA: TGTGCCAGCAGCCCCGGACAGAGATACGAGCAGTACTTC; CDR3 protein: CASSPGQRYEQYF
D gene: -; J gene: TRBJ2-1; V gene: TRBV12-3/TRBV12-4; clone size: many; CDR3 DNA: TGTGCCAGCAGTTTTCAGGGCGTTGGGCTTGAGCAGTTCTTC; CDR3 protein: CASSFQGVGLEQFF
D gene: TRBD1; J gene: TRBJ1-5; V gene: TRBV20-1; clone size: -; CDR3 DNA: TGCAGTGCCGAACCCGGGACAGGGGGCAACAATCAGCCCCAGCATTTT; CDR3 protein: CSAEPGTGGNNQPQHF
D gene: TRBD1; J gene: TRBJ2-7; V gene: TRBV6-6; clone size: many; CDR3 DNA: TGTGCCAGCAGTTTTGGACAGGGTACCTACGAGCAGTACTTC; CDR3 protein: CASSFGQGTYEQYF
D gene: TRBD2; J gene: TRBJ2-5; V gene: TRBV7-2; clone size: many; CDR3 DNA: TGTGCCAGCAGCTTAGTTCCGACTAGCGGGGGGACGGACCAAGAGACCCAGTACTTC; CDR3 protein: CASSLVPTSGGTDQETQYF
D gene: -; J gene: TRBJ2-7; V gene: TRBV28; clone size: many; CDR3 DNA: TGTGCCAGCAGCTTAGGGGGGGCAGGGTACGAGCAGTACTTC; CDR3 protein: CASSLGGAGYEQYF
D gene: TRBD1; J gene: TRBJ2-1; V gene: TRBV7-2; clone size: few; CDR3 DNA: TGTGCCAGCAGCATCACCCCGGGACAGGGGGGTTATGAGCAGTTCTTC; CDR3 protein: CASSITPGQGGYEQFF
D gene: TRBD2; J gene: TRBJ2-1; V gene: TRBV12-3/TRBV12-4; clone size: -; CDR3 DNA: TGTGCCAGCAGTTTAATGGGGGGGACCTACAATGAGCAGTTCTTC; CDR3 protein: CASSLMGGTYNEQFF
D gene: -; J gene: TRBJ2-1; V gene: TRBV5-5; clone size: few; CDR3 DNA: TGTGCCAGCAGCTTGAACCCGTTCGCTAAGGACGAGCAGTTCTTC; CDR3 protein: CASSLNPFAKDEQFF
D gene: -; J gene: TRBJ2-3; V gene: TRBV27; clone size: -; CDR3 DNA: TGTGCCAGCAGTTTCCGACAGGATGTATACGCAGATACGCAGTATTTT; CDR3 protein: CASSFRQDVYADTQYF
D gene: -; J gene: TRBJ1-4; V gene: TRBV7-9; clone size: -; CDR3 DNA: TGTGCCAGCAGCTCGCCCCGCGCGATACCCAGGGAAAAACTGTTTTTT; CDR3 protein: CASSSPRAIPREKLFF
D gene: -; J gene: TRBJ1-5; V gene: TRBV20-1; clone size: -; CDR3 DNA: TGCAGTGTCCCAGACACAAGCGGCAATCAGCCCCAGCATTTT; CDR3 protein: CSVPDTSGNQPQHF
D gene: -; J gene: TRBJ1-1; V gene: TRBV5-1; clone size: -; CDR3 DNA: TGCGCCAGCAGCTTGGCCCAGGTTAGCACTGAAGCTTTCTTT; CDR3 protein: CASSLAQVSTEAFF
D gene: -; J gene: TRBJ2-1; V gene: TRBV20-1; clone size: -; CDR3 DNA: TGCAGTGCCCTGTCAGGTCCAAGGGCCTACGATGAGCAGTTCTTC; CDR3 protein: CSALSGPRAYDEQFF
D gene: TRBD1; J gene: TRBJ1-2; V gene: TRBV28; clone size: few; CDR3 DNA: TGTGCCAGCAGAAGCGACAGGGGTCTATCCCCTTATGGCTACACCTTC; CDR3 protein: CASRSDRGLSPYGYTF
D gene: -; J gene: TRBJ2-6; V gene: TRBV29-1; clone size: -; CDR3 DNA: TGCAGCGTTTCCGGTAAAGGGGCCAACGTCCTGACTTTC; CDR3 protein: CSVSGKGANVLTF
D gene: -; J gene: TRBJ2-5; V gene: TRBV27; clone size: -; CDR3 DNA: TGTGCCAGCAGTTTGGTGAGGGGGGGCCGAGAGACCCAGTACTTC; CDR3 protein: CASSLVRGGRETQYF
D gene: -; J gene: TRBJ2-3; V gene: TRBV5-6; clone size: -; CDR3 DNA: TGTGCCAGCAGCTTGTTAAGGTCTACGCAGTATTTT; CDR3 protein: CASSLLRSTQYF
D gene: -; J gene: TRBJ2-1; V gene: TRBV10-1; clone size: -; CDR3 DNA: TGCGCCAGCAGTGTATACAGGGATGTCGGCGAGCAGTTCTTC; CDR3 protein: CASSVYRDVGEQFF
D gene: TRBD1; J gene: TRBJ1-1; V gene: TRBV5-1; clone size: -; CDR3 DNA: TGCGCCAGCAGCTTGGGGGGGACAGGGAACACTGAAGCTTTCTTT; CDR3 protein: CASSLGGTGNTEAFF
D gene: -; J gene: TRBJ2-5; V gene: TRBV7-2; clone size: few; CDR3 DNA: TGTGCCAGCAGCCGGACTCTGAGCGAGACCCAGTACTTC; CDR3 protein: CASSRTLSETQYF
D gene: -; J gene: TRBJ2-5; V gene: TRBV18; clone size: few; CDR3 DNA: TGTGCCAGCTCGCGACGGGACGTTGAAGAGACCCAGTACTTC; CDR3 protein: CASSRRDVEETQYF
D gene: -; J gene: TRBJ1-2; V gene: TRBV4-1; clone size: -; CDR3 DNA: TGCGCCAGCAGCCAAGGCAGAGCTCACAACTATGGCTACACCTTC; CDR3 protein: CASSQGRAHNYGYTF
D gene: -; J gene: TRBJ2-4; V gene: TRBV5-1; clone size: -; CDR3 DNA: TGCGCCAGCAGCTGGGTGGGAGGTCTTGGGGAGCAGTACTTC; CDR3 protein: CASSWVGGLGEQYF
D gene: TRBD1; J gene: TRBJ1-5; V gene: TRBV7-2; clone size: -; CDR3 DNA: TGTGCCAGCAGCTTATCAGGGGGTGGAGGCAATCAGCCCCAGCATTTT; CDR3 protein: CASSLSGGGGNQPQHF
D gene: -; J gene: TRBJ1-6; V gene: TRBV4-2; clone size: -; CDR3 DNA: TGTGCCAGCAGCCAAGACAGGTTTGGGGTTTTGCGTTCACCCCTCCACTTT; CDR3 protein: CASSQDRFGVLRSPLHF
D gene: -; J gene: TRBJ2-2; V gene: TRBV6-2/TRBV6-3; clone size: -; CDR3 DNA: TGTGCCAGCCTTTTAGTATCGGGGCGAAGGGGCACCGGGGAGCTGTTTTTT; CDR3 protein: CASLLVSGRRGTGELFF
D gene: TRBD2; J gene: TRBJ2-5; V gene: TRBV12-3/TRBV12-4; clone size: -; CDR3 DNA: TGTGCCAGCGGTAGCGGGGGGAAAGAGACCCAGTACTTC; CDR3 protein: CASGSGGKETQYF
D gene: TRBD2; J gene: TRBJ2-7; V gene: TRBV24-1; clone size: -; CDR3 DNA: TGTGCCACCAGAGCGGGAGGGTGGAATGAGCAGTACTTC; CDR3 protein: CATRAGGWNEQYF
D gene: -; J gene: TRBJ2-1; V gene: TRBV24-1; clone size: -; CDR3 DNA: TGTGCCACCAGTGATGGGACTTTCTACGAGCAGTTCTTC; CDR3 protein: CATSDGTFYEQFF
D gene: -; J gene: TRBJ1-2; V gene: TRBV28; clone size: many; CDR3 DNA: TGTGCCAGCAGCTTAGTAGGCGGAGCTAACTATGGCTACACCTTC; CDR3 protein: CASSLVGGANYGYTF
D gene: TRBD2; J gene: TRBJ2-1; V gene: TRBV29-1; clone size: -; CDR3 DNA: TGCAGCGTTGATGGGACTAGCTCTGAGCAGTTCTTC; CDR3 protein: CSVDGTSSEQFF
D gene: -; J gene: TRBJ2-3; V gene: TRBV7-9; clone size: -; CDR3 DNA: TGTGCCAGCAGCTTTGACCGCGGGCGAGATACGCAGTATTTT; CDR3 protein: CASSFDRGRDTQYF
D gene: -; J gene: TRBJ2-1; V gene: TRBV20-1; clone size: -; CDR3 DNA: TGCAGTGCTAGAGCGCTGGCGGTAGGTAGGAATGAGCAGTTCTTC; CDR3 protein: CSARALAVGRNEQFF
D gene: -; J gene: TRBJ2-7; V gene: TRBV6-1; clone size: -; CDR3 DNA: TGTGCCAGCAGCCTCGAGGCAGCCTACGAGCAGTACTTC; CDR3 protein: CASSLEAAYEQYF
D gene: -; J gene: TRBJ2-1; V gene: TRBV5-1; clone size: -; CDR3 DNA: TGCGCCAGCAGCTCCATTACTGATAATGAGCAGTTCTTC; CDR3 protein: CASSSITDNEQFF
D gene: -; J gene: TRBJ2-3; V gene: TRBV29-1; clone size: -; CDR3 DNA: TGCAGCGTTACTTCAAAGGGAGTATCAGATACGCAGTATTTT; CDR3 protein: CSVTSKGVSDTQYF